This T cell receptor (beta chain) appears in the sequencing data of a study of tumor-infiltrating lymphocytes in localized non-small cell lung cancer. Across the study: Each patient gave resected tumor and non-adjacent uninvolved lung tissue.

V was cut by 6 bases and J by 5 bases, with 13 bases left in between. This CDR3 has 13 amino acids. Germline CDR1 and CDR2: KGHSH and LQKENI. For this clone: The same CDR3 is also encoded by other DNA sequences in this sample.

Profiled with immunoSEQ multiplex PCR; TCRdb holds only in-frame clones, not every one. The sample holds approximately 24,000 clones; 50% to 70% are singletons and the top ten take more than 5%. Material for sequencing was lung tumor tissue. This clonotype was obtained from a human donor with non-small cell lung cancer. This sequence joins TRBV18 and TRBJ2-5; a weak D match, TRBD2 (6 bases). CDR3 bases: TGTGCCAGCTCCCCCGGGAGCCAGGAGACCCAGTACTTC. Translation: CASSPGSQETQYF. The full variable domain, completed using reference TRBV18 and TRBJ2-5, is NAGVMQNPRHLVRRRGQEARLRCSPMKGHSHVYWYRQLPEEGLKFMVYLQKENIIDESGMPKERFSAEFPKEGPSILRIQQVVRGDSAAYFCASSPGSQETQYFGPGTRLLVL.